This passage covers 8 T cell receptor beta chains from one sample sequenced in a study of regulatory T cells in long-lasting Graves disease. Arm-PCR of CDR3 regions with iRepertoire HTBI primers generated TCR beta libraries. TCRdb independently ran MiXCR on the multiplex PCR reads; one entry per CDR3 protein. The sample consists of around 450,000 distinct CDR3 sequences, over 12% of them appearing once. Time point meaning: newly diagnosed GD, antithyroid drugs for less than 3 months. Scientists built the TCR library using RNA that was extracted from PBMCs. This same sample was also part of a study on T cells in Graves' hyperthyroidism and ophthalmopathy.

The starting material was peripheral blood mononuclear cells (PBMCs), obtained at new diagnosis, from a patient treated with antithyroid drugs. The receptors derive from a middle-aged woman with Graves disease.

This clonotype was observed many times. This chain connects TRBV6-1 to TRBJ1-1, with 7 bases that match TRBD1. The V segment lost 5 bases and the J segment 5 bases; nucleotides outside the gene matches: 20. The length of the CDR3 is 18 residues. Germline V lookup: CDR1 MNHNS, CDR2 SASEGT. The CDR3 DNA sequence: TGTGCCAGCAGTAGTATACAGGGTACAGGGGTCGGGTGGACTGAAGCTTTCTTT. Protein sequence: CASSSIQGTGVGWTEAFF.

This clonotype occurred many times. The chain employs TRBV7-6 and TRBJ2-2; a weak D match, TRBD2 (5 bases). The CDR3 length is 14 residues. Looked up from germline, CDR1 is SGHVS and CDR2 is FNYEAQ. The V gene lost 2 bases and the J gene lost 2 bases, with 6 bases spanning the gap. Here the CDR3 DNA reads TGTGCCAGCAGCTTACGGGGAAACACCGGGGAGCTGTTTTTT. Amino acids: CASSLRGNTGELFF.

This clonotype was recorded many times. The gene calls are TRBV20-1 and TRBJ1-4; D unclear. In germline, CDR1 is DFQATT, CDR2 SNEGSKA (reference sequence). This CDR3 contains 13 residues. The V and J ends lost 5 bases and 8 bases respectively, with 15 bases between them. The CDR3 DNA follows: TGCAGTGCTCCTGGGCCCGGACGGGAAAAACTGTTTTTT. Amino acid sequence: CSAPGPGREKLFF.

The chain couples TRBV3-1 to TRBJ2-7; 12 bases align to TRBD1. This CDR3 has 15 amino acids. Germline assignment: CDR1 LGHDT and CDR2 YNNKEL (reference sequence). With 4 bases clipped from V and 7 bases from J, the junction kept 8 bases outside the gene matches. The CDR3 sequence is CASSPWDRGLGEQYF. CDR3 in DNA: TGTGCCAGCAGCCCATGGGACAGGGGGCTAGGGGAGCAGTACTTC.

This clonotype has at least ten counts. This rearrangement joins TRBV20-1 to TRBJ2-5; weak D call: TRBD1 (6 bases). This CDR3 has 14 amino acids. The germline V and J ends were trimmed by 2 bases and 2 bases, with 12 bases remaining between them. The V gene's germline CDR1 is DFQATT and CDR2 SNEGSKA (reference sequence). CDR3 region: CSARLDRRQETQYF. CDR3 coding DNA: TGCAGTGCTAGACTGGACAGAAGACAAGAGACCCAGTACTTC.

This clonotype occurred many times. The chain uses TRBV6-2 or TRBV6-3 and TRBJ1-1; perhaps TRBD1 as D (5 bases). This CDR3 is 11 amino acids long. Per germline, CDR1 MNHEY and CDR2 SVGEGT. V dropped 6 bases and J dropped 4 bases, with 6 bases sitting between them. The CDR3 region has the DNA TGTGCCAGCAGGGGACCCACTGAAGCTTTCTTT. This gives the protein CASRGPTEAFF.

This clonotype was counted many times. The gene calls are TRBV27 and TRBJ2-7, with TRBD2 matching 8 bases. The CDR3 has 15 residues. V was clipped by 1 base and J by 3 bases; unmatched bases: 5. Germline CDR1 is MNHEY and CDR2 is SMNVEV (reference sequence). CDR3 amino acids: CASSLLSSGFYEQYF. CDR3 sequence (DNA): TGTGCCAGCAGTTTATTATCTAGCGGGTTCTACGAGCAGTACTTC.

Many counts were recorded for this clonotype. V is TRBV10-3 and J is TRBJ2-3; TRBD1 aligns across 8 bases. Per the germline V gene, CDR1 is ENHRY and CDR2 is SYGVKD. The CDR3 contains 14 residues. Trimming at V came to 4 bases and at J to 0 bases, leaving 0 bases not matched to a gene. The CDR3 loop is CAISGTGSTDTQYF. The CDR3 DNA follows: TGTGCCATCAGTGGGACAGGGAGCACAGATACGCAGTATTTT.